This TCR beta chain was identified in a study of T cells in localized non-small cell lung cancer. General study points: Uninvolved adjacent lung showed higher T cell clonality than tumor. Adjacent lung had a median roughly 53 of the 100 largest tumor clones. A higher density of T cells in blood coincided with extended overall survival.

Concerning this clone itself: The antigen is not known.

V trimming: 5 bases; J trimming: 5 bases; junction bases outside the gene matches: 2. CDR1 and CDR2 (germline): MNHNY, SVGAGI (reference sequence). This CDR3 is built from 12 residues. The protocol was immunoSEQ multiplex PCR, while the TCRdb copy is restricted to in-frame clones and leaves out a portion. The data hold 70,000 to 80,000 clones, with 88% observed a single time. The V call is TRBV6-6, the J call TRBJ1-1, with 7 bases fitting TRBD1. This TCR derives from a woman aged 40-70 years with stage I squamous cell lung carcinoma. Sequencing was performed on peripheral blood, taken before any cancer treatment. The CDR3 nucleotides read TGTGCCAGCAGTGGCAGGGGGACTGAAGCTTTCTTT. Encoded protein: CASSGRGTEAFF.